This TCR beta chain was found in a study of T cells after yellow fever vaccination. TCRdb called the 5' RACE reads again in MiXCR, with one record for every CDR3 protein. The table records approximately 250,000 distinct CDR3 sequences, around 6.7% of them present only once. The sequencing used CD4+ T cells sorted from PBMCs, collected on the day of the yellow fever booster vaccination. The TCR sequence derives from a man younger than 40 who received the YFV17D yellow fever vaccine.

CDR3 protein: CSAVREAAYEQYF. In DNA, the CDR3 is TGCAGTGCTGTCCGGGAGGCCGCCTACGAGCAGTACTTC. V is TRBV20-1 and J is TRBJ2-7; 7 bases match TRBD2. The CDR3 covers 13 residues. Per germline, CDR1 DFQATT and CDR2 SNEGSKA (reference sequence). Trimming took 5 bases from V and 2 from J; bases not matched to a gene: 6.